This is a list of T cell receptor beta chains from one sample in a study of cytomegalovirus exposure and HLA in healthy donors. TCRdb keeps only in-frame clones here, not all; method: immunoSEQ multiplex PCR. Of 150,000 to 200,000 clones in the sample, roughly 77% were seen once. Sequencing was carried out using PBMCs. The receptor source for this set is a woman aged 45-65 years in good health and CMV-seronegative. CDR3s leave out the opening cysteine and the closing phenylalanine or tryptophan.

cdr3_length	v_call	j_call	cdr3_aa
13	TRBV5-4	TRBJ2-2	ASSASELVTGELF
13	TRBV2	TRBJ1-1	ASSEAGTGNTEAF
13	TRBV7-2	TRBJ2-7	ASSASGTETYEQY
10	TRBV7-9	TRBJ2-3	ASSPPGDTQY
13	TRBV9	TRBJ1-2	ASSLRTGRPHGYT
13	TRBV4-1	TRBJ2-1	ASSQDRGRVAEQF
12	TRBV5-1	TRBJ2-7	ASSQTGSLNEQY
12	TRBV11-3	TRBJ1-1	ASSLGQGVGEAF
11	TRBV27	TRBJ2-5	ASSLGLGGTQY
13	TRBV5-4	TRBJ2-7	ASSLRLTSGHEQY
13	TRBV7-9	TRBJ2-1	ASSQTSGRGNEQF
13	TRBV7-6	TRBJ2-7	ASSLVAPGGYEQY
12	TRBV19	TRBJ1-4	ASSLGTVNEKLF
13	TRBV12-5	TRBJ2-1	ASGSSGSTYNEQF
13	TRBV5-1	TRBJ2-3	ASSPGTGNTDTQY